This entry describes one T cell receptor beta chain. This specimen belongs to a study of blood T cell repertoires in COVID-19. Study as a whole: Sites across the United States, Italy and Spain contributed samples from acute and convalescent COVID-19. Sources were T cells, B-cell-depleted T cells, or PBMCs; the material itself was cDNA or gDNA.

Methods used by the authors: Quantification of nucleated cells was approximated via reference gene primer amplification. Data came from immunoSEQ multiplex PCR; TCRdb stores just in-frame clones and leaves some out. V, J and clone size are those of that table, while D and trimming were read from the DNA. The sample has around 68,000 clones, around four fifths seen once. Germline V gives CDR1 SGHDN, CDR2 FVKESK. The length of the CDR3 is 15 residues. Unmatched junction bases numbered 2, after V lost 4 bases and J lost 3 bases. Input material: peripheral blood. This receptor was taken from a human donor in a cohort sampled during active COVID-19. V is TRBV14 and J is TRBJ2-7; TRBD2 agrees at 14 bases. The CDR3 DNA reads TGTGCCAGCAGCCGGGGGACTAGCGGGAGCTACGAGCAGTACTTC. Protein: CASSRGTSGSYEQYF. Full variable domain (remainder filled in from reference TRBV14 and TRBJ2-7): EAGVTQFPSHSVIEKGQTVTLRCDPISGHDNLYWYRRVMGKEIKFLLHFVKESKQDESGMPNNRFLAERTGGTYSTLKVQPAELEDSGVYFCASSRGTSGSYEQYFGPGTRLTVT.